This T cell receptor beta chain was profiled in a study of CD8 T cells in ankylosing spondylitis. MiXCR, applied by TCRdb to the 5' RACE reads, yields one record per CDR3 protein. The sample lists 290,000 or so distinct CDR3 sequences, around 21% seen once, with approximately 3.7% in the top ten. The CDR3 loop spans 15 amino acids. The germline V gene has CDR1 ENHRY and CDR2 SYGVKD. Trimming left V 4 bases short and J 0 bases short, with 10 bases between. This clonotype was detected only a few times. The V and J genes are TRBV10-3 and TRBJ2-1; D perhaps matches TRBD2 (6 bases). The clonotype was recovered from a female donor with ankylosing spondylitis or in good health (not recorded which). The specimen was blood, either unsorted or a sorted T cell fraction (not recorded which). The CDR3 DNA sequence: TGTGCCATCAGTGCCGGGGGAAGCTCCTACAATGAGCAGTTCTTC. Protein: CAISAGGSSYNEQFF.